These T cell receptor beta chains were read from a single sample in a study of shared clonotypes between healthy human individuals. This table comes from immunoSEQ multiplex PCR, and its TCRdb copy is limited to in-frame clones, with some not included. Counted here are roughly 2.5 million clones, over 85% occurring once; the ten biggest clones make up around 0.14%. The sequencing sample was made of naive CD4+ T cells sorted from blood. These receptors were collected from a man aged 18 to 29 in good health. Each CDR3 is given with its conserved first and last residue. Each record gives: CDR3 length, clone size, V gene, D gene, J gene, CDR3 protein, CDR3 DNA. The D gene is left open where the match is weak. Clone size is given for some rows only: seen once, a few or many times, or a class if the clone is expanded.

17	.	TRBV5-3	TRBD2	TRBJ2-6	CARRAGLATSGANVLTF	TGTGCCAGAAGGGCGGGACTAGCTACCTCTGGGGCCAACGTCCTGACTTTC
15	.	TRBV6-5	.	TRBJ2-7	CASSASDRNSYEQYF	TGTGCCAGCAGTGCCTCGGACAGAAACTCCTACGAGCAGTACTTC
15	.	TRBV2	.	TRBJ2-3	CASSEVRVATDTQYF	TGTGCCAGCAGTGAAGTTAGGGTTGCCACAGATACGCAGTATTTT
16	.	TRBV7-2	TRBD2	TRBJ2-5	CASSWGLAGRHETQYF	TGTGCCAGCAGCTGGGGACTAGCGGGGAGGCATGAGACCCAGTACTTC
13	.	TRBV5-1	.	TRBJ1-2	CASSLGGSYGYTF	TGCGCCAGCAGCTTGGGGGGATCTTATGGCTACACCTTC
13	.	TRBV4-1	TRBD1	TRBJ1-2	CASSTGGDYGYTF	TGCGCCAGTTCCACAGGGGGCGACTATGGCTACACCTTC
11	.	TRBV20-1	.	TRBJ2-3	CSARDRDTQYF	TGCAGTGCTAGAGATAGGGATACGCAGTATTTT
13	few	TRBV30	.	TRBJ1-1	CAWWDNLNTEAFF	TGTGCCTGGTGGGACAACCTGAACACTGAAGCTTTCTTT
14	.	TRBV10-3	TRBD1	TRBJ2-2	CAISRTGEAGELFF	TGTGCCATCAGCAGGACAGGGGAGGCCGGGGAGCTGTTTTTT
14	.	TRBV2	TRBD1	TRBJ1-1	CASSADRVNTEAFF	TGTGCCAGCAGTGCCGACAGGGTCAACACTGAAGCTTTCTTT
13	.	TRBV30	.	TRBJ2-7	CAWSYQQGAEQYF	TGTGCCTGGAGTTACCAACAGGGCGCCGAGCAGTACTTC
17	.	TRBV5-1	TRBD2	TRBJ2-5	CASEEMTSGSGRETQYF	TGCGCCAGTGAGGAAATGACTAGCGGGAGTGGACGAGAGACCCAGTACTTC
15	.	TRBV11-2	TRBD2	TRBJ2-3	CASAFSGLAGDTQYF	TGTGCCAGCGCCTTCTCGGGACTAGCGGGAGATACGCAGTATTTT
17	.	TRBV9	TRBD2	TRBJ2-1	CASSSGLAGDSYNEQFF	TGTGCCAGCAGCTCGGGACTAGCGGGCGACTCCTACAATGAGCAGTTCTTC
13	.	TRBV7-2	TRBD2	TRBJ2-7	CASSPGLANEQYF	TGTGCCAGCAGCCCGGGACTAGCTAACGAGCAGTACTTC
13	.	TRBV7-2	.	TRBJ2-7	CASSLNRAYEQYF	TGTGCCAGCAGCTTAAACCGGGCCTACGAGCAGTACTTC
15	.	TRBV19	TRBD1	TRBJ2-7	CASSAPGQGSYEQYF	TGTGCCAGTAGTGCCCCGGGACAGGGGTCTTACGAGCAGTACTTC
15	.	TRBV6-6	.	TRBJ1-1	CASRTEPPENTEAFF	TGTGCCAGCAGGACAGAGCCACCTGAGAACACTGAAGCTTTCTTT
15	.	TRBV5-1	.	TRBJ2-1	CASSSISGVFDEQFF	TGCGCCAGCAGCTCAATTTCGGGAGTATTCGATGAGCAGTTCTTC
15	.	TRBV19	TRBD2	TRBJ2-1	CASLRGGLADNEQFF	TGTGCCAGCCTACGAGGGGGACTAGCGGACAATGAGCAGTTCTTC
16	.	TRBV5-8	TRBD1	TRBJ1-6	CASSLGAGGKGSPLHF	TGTGCCAGCAGCTTGGGGGCAGGGGGTAAAGGTTCACCCCTCCACTTT
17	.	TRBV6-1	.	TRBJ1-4	CASSEVEGVATNEKLFF	TGTGCCAGCAGTGAAGTGGAGGGGGTAGCAACTAATGAAAAACTGTTTTTT
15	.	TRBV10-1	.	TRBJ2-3	CASSEGISGSYTQYF	TGCGCCAGCAGTGAGGGTATTAGCGGCAGTTATACGCAGTATTTT
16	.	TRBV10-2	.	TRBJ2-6	CASTAGVYAGANVLTF	TGCGCCAGCACGGCAGGGGTTTATGCTGGGGCCAACGTCCTGACTTTC
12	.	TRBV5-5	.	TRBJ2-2	CASSSVTGELFF	TGTGCCAGCAGCTCTGTAACCGGGGAGCTGTTTTTT
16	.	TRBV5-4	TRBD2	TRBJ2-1	CASSSPSGASYNEQFF	TGTGCCAGCAGTTCTCCTAGCGGGGCCTCCTACAATGAGCAGTTCTTC
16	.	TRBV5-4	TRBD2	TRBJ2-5	CASSLDPSGAGETQYF	TGTGCCAGCAGCTTGGATCCGAGCGGGGCTGGAGAGACCCAGTACTTC
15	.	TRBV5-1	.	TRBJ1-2	CASSSGTEANYGYTF	TGCGCCAGCAGCTCGGGGACTGAAGCTAACTATGGCTACACCTTC
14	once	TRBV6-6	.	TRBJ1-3	CASSSRFPGNTIYF	TGTGCCAGCAGTTCCCGATTTCCGGGAAACACCATATATTTT
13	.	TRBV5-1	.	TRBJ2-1	CASSMGLYNEQFF	TGCGCCAGCTCGATGGGACTTTACAATGAGCAGTTCTTC
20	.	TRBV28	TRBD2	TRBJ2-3	CASSPLQGAAGLAGADTQYF	TGTGCCAGCAGTCCACTACAGGGGGCCGCGGGACTAGCGGGAGCAGATACGCAGTATTTT
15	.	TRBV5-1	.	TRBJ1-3	CASSLTGTNGNTIYF	TGCGCCAGCAGCTTGACAGGGACGAACGGAAACACCATATATTTT
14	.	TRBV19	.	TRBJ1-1	CASSMGNQNTEAFF	TGTGCCAGTAGTATGGGCAACCAAAACACTGAAGCTTTCTTT
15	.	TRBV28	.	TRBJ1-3	CASSTTGLAGNTIYF	TGTGCCAGCAGTACCACAGGGCTCGCAGGAAACACCATATATTTT
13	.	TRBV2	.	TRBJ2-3	CASNRNDPGAQYF	TGTGCCAGCAACCGAAACGACCCCGGCGCGCAGTATTTT
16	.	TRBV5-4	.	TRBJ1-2	CASSLIGEGTNYGYTF	TGTGCCAGCAGCTTGATTGGAGAGGGCACTAACTATGGCTACACCTTC
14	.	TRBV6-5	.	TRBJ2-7	CASSFDRSSYEQYF	TGTGCCAGCAGTTTTGACAGGAGCTCCTACGAGCAGTACTTC
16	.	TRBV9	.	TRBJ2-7	CASSVGLRQNSYEQYF	TGTGCCAGCAGCGTAGGTTTAAGGCAGAACTCCTACGAGCAGTACTTC
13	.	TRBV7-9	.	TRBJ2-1	CASSGSSYNEQFF	TGTGCCAGCAGTGGGAGCTCCTACAATGAGCAGTTCTTC
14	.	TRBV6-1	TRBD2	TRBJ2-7	CASRGTSGNYEQYF	TGTGCCAGCAGAGGGACTAGCGGGAACTACGAGCAGTACTTC
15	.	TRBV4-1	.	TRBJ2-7	CASSQVPPFNYEQYF	TGCGCCAGCAGCCAAGTTCCGCCGTTTAACTACGAGCAGTACTTC
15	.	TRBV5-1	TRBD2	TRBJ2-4	CASSLAGGIKNIQYF	TGCGCCAGCAGCTTGGCGGGGGGAATTAAAAACATTCAGTACTTC
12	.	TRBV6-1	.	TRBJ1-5	CASSIRNQPQHF	TGTGCCAGCAGTATTCGGAATCAGCCCCAGCATTTT
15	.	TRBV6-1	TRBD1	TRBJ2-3	CAVTFDRGSTDTQYF	TGTGCCGTAACATTCGACAGGGGCAGCACAGATACGCAGTATTTT
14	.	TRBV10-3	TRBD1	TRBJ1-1	CAIRDGQGNTEAFF	TGTGCCATCAGAGATGGACAGGGGAACACTGAAGCTTTCTTT
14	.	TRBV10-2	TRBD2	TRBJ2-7	CASSESGRAREQYF	TGCGCCAGCAGTGAGAGCGGGAGGGCCCGGGAGCAGTACTTC
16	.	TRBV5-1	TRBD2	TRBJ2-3	CASSLGRASGADTQYF	TGCGCCAGCAGCTTGGGGAGGGCTAGCGGCGCAGATACGCAGTATTTT
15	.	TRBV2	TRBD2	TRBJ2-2	CASRSGDYYTGELFF	TGTGCCAGCAGGTCCGGGGACTATTACACCGGGGAGCTGTTTTTT